This T cell receptor (beta chain) emerged from a study of T cell responses to AZD1222 COVID-19 vaccine. The CDR3 consists of 14 residues. Germline V lookup: CDR1 GTSNPN, CDR2 SVGIG (reference sequence). V was pared by 4 bases and J by 3 bases, with 15 bases between. The assay was immunoSEQ multiplex PCR, and TCRdb's table has in-frame clones only and misses some. Counted here are 250,000 to 300,000 clones, 94% occurring once; the ten biggest clones make up less than 0.65%. The material was peripheral blood, obtained 28 days after the second AZD1222 dose. The sequence was collected from an adult who received the AZD1222 COVID-19 vaccine. The chain couples TRBV30 to TRBJ1-1, with unresolved D. The CDR3 DNA reads as TGTGCCTGGAATCCGGGCGGAAGGGACACTGAAGCTTTCTTT. Protein sequence: CAWNPGGRDTEAFF.